Only one count was recorded for the clone carrying this T cell receptor (beta chain). Germline V lookup: CDR1 ENHRY, CDR2 SYGVKD. V lost 6 bases, J lost 4 bases, and 3 bases stayed unmatched. The CDR3 extends over 13 amino acids. Allocation to cohorts depended on clinical history reported by the participants. In the original analysis: Estimates of nucleated cell counts were drawn from the amplification of reference gene primers. The repertoire was sequenced with immunoSEQ multiplex PCR; TCRdb's copy has only in-frame clones and lacks some. The DNA was the basis for D and trimming; V, J and clone size are from that table. The profile shows more than 250,000 clones, 70% to 90% of them singletons. This specimen comes from a study of blood T cell repertoires in COVID-19.

The source of this sequence is a woman between 40 and 55 years old with acute COVID-19. This sequence joins TRBV10-3 and TRBJ2-3; TRBD1 matches at 8 bases. The sequencing input was PBMCs or T cells enriched from blood (not recorded which). CDR3 sequence (DNA): TGTGCCATCAGATTGACAGGGGCAGATACGCAGTATTTT. Its translation: CAIRLTGADTQYF.